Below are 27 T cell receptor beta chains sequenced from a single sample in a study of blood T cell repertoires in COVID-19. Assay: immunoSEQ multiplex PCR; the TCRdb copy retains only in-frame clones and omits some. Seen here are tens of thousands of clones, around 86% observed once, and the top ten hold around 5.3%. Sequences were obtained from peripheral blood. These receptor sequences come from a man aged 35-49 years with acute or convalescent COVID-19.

CDR3 loop: CASSLVGAHQETQYF. The DNA for the CDR3 is TGCGCCAGCAGCTTGGTAGGGGCCCACCAAGAGACCCAGTACTTC. This chain links TRBV5-1 with TRBJ2-5, with D perhaps matching TRBD1 (5 bases). Trimming took off 0 bases at V and 0 bases at J, with 9 bases between the two ends. The CDR3 loop spans 15 amino acids. The V gene's germline CDR1 is SGHRS and CDR2 YFSETQ.

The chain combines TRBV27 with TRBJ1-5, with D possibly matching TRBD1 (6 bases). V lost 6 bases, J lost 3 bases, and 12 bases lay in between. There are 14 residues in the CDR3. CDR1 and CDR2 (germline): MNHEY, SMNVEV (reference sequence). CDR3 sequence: CASRAQGDNQPQHF. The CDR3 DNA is TGTGCCAGCAGAGCACAGGGAGACAATCAGCCCCAGCATTTT.

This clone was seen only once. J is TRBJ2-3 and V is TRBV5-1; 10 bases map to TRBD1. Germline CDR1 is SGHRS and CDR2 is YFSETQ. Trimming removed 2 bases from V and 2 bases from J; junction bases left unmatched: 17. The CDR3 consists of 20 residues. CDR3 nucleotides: TGCGCCAGCAGCTTTGGGCCCCGCCCCGGGACAGGGGACCTCACAGATACGCAGTATTTT. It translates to CASSFGPRPGTGDLTDTQYF.

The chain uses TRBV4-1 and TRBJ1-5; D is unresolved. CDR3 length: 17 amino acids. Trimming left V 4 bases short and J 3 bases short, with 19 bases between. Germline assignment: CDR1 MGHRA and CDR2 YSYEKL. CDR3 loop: CASSPPGSPLNNQPQHF. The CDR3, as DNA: TGCGCCAGCAGCCCTCCTGGGAGCCCGCTAAACAATCAGCCCCAGCATTTT.

CDR3 DNA sequence: TGTGCCAGCAGCTTGGGGCCCAAGGGGAAACTGTTTTTT. Its translation is CASSLGPKGKLFF. The V call is TRBV5-8, the J call TRBJ1-4, with D tentatively TRBD1 (5 bases). Germline V gene data show CDR1 as SGHTS and CDR2 as YDEGEE. V was trimmed by 0 bases and J by 11 bases, leaving 11 bases between them. The CDR3 is 13 residues long.

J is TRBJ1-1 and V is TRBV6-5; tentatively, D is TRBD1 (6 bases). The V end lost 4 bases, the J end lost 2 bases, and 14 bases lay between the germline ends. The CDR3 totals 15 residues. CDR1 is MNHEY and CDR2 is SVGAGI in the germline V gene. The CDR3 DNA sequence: TGTGCCAGCAGTTTAATGGGACAAAGCAACACTGAAGCTTTCTTT. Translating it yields CASSLMGQSNTEAFF.

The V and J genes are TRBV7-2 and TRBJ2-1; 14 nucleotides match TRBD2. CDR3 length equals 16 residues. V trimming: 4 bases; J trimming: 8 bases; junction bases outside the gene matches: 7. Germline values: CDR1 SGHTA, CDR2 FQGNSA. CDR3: CASSWPGLAGEDEQFF. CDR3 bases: TGTGCCAGCAGCTGGCCGGGACTAGCGGGAGAGGATGAGCAGTTCTTC.

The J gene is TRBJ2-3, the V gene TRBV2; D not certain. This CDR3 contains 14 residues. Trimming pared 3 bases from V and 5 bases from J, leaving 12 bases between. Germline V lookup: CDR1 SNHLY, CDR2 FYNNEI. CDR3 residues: CASSDGQVEDTQYF. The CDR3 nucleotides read TGTGCCAGCAGTGATGGCCAGGTGGAAGATACGCAGTATTTT.

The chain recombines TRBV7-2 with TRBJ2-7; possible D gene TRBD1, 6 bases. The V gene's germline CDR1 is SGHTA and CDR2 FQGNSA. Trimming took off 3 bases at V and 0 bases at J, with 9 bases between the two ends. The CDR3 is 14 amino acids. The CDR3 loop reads CASSLGAGSYEQYF. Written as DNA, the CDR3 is TGTGCCAGCAGCTTGGGGGCGGGCTCCTACGAGCAGTACTTC.

CDR3 bases: TGTGCTAGTGGTCCCCAAAACATTAGGACAGGCGTTGGCTACACCTTC. This codes for CASGPQNIRTGVGYTF. The V gene is TRBV12-5, the J gene TRBJ1-2; 7 nucleotides align to TRBD1. CDR3 length equals 16 residues. CDR1 is LGHNT, CDR2 FRNRAP, per germline. V was clipped by 5 bases and J by 7 bases; unmatched bases: 16.

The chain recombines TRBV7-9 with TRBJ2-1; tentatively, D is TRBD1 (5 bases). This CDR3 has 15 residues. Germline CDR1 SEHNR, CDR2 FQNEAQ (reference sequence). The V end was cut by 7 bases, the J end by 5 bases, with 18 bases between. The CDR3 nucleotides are TGTGCCAGCACTCCAAGGGGCTTAAGGAACAATGAGCAGTTCTTC. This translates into CASTPRGLRNNEQFF.

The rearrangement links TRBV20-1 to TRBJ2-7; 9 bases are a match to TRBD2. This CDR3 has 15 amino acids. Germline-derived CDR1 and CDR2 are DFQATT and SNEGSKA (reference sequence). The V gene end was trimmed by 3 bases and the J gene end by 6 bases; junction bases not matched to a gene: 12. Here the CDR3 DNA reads TGCAGTGCTAGTAGCCCTAGCGGGGAGACTATCGAGCAGTACTTC. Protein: CSASSPSGETIEQYF.

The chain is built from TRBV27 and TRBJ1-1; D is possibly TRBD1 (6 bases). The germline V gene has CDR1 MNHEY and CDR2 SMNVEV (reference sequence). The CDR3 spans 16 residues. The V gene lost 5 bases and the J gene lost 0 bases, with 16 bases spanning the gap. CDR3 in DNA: TGTGCCAGCAGTATACTACAGGGCAACATGAACACTGAAGCTTTCTTT. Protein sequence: CASSILQGNMNTEAFF.

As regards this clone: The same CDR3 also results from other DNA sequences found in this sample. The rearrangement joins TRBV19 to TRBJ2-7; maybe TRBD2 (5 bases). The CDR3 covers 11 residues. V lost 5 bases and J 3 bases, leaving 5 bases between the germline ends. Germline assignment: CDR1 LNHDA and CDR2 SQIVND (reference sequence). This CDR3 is CASSAGYEQYF. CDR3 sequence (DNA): TGTGCCAGTAGTGCGGGCTACGAGCAGTACTTC.

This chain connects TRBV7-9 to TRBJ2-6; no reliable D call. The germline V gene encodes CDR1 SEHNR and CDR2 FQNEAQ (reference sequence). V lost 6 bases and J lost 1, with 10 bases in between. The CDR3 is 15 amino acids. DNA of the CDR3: TGTGCCAGCAGTCGAACAGAATCTGGGGCCAACGTCCTGACTTTC. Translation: CASSRTESGANVLTF.

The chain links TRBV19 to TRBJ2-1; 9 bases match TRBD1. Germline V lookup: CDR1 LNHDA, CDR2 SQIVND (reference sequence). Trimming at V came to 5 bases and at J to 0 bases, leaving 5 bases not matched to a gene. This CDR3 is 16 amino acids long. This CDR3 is CASSPRQGGSYNEQFF. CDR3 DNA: TGTGCCAGTAGTCCGAGACAGGGGGGCTCCTACAATGAGCAGTTCTTC. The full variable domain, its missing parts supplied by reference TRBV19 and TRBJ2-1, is DGGITQSPKYLFRKEGQNVTLSCEQNLNHDAMYWYRQDPGQGLRLIYYSQIVNDFQKGDIAEGYSVSREKKESFPLTVTSAQKNPTAFYLCASSPRQGGSYNEQFFGPGTRLTVL.

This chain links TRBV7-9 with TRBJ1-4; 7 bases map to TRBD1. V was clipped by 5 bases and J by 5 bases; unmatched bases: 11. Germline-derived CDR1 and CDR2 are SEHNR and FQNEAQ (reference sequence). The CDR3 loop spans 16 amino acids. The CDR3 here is CASSRSYRGGNEKLFF. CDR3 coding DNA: TGTGCCAGCAGCCGATCCTACAGGGGTGGAAATGAAAAACTGTTTTTT. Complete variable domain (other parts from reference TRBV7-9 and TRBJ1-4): DTGVSQNPRHKITKRGQNVTFRCDPISEHNRLYWYRQTLGQGPEFLTYFQNEAQLEKSRLLSDRFSAERPKGSFSTLEIQRTEQGDSAMYLCASSRSYRGGNEKLFFGSGTQLSVL.

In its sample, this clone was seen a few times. Here the CDR3 DNA reads TGTGCCAGCAGTGACCGGACAGTGAATCAGCCCCAGCATTTT. Protein: CASSDRTVNQPQHF. The chain employs TRBV2 and TRBJ1-5; TRBD1 is a possible D gene (6 bases). Trimming took 3 bases from V and 4 from J, leaving 10 bases between them. Germline V gene lookup returns CDR1 SNHLY and CDR2 FYNNEI. The CDR3 is 14 amino acids. The variable domain in full, with the rest retrieved from reference TRBV2 and TRBJ1-5, is EPEVTQTPSHQVTQMGQEVILRCVPISNHLYFYWYRQILGQKVEFLVSFYNNEISEKSEIFDDQFSVERPDGSNFTLKIRSTKLEDSAMYFCASSDRTVNQPQHFGDGTRLSIL.

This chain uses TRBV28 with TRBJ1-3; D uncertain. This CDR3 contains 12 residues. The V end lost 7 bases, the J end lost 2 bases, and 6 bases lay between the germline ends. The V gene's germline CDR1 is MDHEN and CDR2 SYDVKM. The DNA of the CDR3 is TGTGCCAGCACTGGGCCTGGAAACACCATATATTTT. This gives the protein CASTGPGNTIYF.

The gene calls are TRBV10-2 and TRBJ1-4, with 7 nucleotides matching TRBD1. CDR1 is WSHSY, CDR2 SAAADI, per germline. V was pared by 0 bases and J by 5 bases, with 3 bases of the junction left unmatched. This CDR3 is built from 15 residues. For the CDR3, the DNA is TGCGCCAGCAGTGAGTCAGGGGGCGCAAATGAAAAACTGTTTTTT. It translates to CASSESGGANEKLFF.

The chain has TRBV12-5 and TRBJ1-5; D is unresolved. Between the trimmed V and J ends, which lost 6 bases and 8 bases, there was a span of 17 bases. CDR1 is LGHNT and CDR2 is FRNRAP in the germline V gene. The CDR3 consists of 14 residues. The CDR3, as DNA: TGTGCTAGTGGCCCCGGGGTTCCTACGGAGCCCCAGCATTTT. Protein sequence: CASGPGVPTEPQHF.

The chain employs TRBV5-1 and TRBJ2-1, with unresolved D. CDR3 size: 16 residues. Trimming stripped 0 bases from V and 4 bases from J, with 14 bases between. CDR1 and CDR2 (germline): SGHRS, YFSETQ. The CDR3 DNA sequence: TGCGCCAGCAGCTTGGACACCTCCTCAAATTACAATGAGCAGTTCTTC. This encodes CASSLDTSSNYNEQFF.

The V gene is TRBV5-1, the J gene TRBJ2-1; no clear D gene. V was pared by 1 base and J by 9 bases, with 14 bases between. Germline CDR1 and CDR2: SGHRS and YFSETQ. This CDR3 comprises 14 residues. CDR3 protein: CASSLSQAQGEQFF. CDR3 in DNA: TGCGCCAGCAGCTTGTCCCAGGCCCAAGGTGAGCAGTTCTTC.

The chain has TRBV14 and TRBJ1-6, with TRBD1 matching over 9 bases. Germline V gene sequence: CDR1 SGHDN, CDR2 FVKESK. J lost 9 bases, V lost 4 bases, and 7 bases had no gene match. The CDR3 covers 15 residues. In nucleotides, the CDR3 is TGTGCCAGCAGCCGCGGGACAGGGTTTGGTTCACCCCTCCACTTT. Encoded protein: CASSRGTGFGSPLHF.

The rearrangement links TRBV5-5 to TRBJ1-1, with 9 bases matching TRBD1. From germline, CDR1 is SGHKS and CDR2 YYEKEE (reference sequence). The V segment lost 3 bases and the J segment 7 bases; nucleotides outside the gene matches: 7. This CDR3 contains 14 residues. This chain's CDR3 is CASSYIGQGYEAFF. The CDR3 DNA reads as TGTGCCAGCAGCTATATCGGACAGGGGTATGAAGCTTTCTTT.

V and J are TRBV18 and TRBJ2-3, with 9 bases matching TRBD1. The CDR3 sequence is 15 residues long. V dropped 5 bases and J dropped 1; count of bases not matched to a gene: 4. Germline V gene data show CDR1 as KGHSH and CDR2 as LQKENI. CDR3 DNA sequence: TGTGCCAGCTCAACCGGGACAGGGCGCACAGATACGCAGTATTTT. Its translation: CASSTGTGRTDTQYF.

The chain's CDR3 is CAVGTSGSIYEQYF. Written as DNA, the CDR3 is TGTGCCGTCGGGACTAGCGGGAGTATTTACGAGCAGTACTTC. The J gene is TRBJ2-7, the V gene TRBV6-5, with 14 bases identical to TRBD2. V trimming: 11 bases; J trimming: 4 bases; junction bases outside the gene matches: 7. This CDR3 is built from 14 residues. Germline CDR1 reads MNHEY; CDR2 reads SVGAGI.